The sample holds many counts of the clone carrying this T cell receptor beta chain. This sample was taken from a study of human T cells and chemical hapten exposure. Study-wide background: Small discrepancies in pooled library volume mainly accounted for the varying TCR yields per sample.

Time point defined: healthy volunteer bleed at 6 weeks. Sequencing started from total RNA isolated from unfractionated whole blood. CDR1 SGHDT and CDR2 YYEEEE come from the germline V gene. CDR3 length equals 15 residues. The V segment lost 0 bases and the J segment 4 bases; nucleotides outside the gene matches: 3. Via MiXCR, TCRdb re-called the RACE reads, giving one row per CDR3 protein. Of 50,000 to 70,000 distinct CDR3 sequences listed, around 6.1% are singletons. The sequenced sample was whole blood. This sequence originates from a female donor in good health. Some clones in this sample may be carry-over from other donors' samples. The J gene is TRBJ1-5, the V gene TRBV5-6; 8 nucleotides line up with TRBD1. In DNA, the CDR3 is TGTGCCAGCAGCTTGGAACAGGGGGGTAATCAGCCCCAGCATTTT. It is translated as CASSLEQGGNQPQHF.